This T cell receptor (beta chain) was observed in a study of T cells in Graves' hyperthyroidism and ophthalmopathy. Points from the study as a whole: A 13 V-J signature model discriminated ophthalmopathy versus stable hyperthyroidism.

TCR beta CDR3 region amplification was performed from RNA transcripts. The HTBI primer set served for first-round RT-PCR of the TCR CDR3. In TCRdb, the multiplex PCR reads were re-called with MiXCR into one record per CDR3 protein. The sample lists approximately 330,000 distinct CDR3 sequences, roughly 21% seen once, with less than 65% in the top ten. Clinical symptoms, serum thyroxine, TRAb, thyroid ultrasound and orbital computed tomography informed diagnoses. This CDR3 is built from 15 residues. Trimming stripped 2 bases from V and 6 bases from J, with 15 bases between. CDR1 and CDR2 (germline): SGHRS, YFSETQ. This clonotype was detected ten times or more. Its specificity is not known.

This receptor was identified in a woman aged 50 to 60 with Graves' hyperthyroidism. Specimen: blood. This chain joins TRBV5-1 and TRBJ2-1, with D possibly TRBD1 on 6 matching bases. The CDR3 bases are TGCGCCAGCAGCTTTGGTAGCAGGGGAGTCAATGAGCAGTTCTTC. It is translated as CASSFGSRGVNEQFF.